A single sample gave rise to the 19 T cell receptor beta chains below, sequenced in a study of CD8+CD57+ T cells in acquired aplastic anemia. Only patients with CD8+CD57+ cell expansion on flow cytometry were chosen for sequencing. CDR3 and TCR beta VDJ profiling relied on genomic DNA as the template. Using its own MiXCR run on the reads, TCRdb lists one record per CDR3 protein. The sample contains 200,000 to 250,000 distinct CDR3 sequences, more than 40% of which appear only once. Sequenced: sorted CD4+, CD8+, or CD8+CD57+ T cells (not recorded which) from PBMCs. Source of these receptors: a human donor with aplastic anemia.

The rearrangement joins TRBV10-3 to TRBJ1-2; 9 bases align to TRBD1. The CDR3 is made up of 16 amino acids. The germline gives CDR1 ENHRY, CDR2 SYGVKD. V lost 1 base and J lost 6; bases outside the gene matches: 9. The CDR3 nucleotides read TGTGCCATCAGTGAGTTTATGGGACAGGGATCGGATGGCTACACCTTC. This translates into CAISEFMGQGSDGYTF.

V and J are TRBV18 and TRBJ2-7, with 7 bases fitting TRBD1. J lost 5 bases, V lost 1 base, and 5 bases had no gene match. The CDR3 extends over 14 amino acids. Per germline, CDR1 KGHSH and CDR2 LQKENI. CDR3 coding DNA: TGTGCCAGCTCACCACTTAGGGACAGCCACGAGCAGTACTTC. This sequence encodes CASSPLRDSHEQYF.

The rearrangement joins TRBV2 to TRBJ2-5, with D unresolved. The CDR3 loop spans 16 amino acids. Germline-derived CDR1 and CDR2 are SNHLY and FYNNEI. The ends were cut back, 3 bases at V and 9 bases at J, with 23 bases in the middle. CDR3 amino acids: CASSETGPNSNQPQYF. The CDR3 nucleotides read TGTGCCAGCAGTGAGACCGGCCCCAATAGCAATCAGCCCCAGTACTTC.

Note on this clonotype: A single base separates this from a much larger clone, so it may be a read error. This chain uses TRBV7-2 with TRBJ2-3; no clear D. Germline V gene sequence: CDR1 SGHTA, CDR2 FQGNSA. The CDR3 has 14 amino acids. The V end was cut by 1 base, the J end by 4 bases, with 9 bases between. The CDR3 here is CTSSLGLESDTQYF. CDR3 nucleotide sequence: TGTACCAGCAGCTTAGGGTTAGAGTCAGATACGCAGTATTTT.

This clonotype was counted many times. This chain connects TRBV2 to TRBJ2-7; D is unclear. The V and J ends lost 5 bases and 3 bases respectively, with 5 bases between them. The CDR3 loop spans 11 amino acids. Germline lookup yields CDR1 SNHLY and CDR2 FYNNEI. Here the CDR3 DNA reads TGTGCCAGCAGTCCAAGCTACGAGCAGTACTTC. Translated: CASSPSYEQYF. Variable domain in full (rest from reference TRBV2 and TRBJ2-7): EPEVTQTPSHQVTQMGQEVILRCVPISNHLYFYWYRQILGQKVEFLVSFYNNEISEKSEIFDDQFSVERPDGSNFTLKIRSTKLEDSAMYFCASSPSYEQYFGPGTRLTVT.

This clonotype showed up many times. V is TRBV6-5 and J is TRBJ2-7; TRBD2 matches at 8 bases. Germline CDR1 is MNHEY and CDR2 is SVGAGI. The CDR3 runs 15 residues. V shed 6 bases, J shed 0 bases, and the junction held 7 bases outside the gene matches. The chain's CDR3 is CASSSRGGRSYEQYF. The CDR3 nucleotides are TGTGCCAGCAGCTCTCGGGGGGGCCGCTCCTACGAGCAGTACTTC.

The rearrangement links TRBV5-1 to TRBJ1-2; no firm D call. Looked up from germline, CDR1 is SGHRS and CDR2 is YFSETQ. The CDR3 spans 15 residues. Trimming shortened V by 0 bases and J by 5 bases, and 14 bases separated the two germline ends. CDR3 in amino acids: CASSLVPGSFYGYTF. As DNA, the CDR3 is TGCGCCAGCAGCTTGGTACCGGGATCCTTTTATGGCTACACCTTC.

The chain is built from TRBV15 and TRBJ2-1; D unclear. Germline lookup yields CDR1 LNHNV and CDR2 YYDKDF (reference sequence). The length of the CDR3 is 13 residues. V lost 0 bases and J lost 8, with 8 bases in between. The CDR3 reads CATSRDRSYEQFF. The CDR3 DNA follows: TGTGCCACCAGCAGAGATCGCAGCTATGAGCAGTTCTTC.

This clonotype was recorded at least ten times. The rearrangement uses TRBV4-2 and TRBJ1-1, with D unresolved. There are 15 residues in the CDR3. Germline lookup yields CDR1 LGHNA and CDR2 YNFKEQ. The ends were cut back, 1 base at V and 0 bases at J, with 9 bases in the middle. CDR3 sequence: CASSQGSVVNTEAFF. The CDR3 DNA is TGTGCCAGCAGCCAAGGGAGTGTGGTGAACACTGAAGCTTTCTTT.

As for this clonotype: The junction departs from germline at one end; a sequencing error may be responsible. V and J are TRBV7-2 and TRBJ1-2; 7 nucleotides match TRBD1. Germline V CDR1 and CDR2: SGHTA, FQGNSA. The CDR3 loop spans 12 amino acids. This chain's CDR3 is CVSSLGTDGYTF. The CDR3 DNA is TGTGTCAGCAGCTTAGGGACAGATGGCTACACCTTC.

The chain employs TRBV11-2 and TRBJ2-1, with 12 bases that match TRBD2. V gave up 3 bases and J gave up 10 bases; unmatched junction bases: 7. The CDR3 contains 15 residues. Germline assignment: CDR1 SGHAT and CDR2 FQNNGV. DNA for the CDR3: TGTGCCAGCAGCTTTCGACTAGCGGGGGTAGGGGAGCAGTTCTTC. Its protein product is CASSFRLAGVGEQFF.

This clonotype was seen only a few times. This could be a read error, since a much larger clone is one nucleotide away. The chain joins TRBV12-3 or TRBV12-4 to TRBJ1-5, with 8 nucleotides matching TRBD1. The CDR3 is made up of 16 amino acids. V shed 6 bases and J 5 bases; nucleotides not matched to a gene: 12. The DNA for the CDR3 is TGTGCCAGCAGGCAGGGGGCATCCGGTCCCCATCAGCCCCAGCATTTT. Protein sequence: CASRQGASGPHQPQHF.

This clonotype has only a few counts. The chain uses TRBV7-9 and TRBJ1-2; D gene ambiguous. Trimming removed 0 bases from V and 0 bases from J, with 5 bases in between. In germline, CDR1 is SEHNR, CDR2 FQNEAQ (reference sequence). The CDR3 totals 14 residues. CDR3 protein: CASSLAGANYGYTF. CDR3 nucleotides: TGTGCCAGCAGCTTAGCGGGTGCTAACTATGGCTACACCTTC.

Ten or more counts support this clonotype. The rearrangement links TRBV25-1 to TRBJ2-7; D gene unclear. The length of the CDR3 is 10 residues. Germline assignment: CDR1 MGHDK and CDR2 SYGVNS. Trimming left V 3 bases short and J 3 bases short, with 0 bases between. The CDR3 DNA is TGTGCCAGCAGTGACTACGAGCAGTACTTC. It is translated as CASSDYEQYF.

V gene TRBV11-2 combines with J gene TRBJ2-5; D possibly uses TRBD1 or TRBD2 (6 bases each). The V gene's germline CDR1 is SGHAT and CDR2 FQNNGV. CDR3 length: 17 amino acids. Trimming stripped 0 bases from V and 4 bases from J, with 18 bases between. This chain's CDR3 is CASSLDRTKLGGETQYF. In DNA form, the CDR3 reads TGTGCCAGCAGCTTAGACAGGACTAAGTTAGGGGGAGAGACCCAGTACTTC.

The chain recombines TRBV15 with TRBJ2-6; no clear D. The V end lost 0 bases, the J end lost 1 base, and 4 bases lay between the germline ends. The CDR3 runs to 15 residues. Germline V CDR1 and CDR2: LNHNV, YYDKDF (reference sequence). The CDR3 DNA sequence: TGTGCCACCAGCAGAGATCGGTCTGGGGCCAACGTCCTGACTTTC. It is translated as CATSRDRSGANVLTF.

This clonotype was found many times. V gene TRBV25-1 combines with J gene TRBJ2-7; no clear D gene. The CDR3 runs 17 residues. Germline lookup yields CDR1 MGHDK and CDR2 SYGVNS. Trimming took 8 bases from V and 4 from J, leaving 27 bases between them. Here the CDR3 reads CASSPDGPGSPNYEQYF. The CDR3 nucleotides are TGTGCCAGCTCCCCTGACGGTCCTGGGTCTCCCAATTACGAGCAGTACTTC.

This chain's CDR3 is CASAVGDSYEQYF. The CDR3 DNA is TGTGCCAGCGCCGTGGGCGACTCCTACGAGCAGTACTTC. This rearrangement joins TRBV19 to TRBJ2-7; D gene uncertain. There are 13 residues in the CDR3. Germline V CDR1 and CDR2: LNHDA, SQIVND (reference sequence). Trimming cost V 9 bases and J 0 bases, with 12 bases left between them.

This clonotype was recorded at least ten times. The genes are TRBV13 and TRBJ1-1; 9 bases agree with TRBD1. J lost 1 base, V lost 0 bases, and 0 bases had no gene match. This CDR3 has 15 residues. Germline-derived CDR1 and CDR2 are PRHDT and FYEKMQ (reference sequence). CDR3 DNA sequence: TGTGCCAGCAGCTTAGGGGGACAGGGGAACACTGAAGCTTTCTTT. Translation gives CASSLGGQGNTEAFF.